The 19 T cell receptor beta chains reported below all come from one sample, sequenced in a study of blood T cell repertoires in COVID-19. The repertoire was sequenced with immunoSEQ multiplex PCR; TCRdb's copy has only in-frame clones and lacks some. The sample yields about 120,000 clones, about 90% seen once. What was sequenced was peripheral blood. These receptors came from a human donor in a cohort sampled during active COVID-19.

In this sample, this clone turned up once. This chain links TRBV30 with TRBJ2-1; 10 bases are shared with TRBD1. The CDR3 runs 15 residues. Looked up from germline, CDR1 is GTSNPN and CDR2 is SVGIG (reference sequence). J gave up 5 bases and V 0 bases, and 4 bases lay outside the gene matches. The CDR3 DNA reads TGTGCCTGGAGTGTATTGACAGGGGGCAACAATGAGCAGTTCTTC. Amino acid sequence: CAWSVLTGGNNEQFF.

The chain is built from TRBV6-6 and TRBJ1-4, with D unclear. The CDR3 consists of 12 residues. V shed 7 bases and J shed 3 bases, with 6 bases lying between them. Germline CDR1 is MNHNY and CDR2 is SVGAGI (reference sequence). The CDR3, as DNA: TGTGCCAGCACCCCCGCTAATGAAAAACTGTTTTTT. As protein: CASTPANEKLFF.

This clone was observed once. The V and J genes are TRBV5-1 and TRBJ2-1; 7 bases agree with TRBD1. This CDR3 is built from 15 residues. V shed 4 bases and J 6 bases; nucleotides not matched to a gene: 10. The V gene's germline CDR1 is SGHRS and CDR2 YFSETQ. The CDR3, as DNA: TGCGCCAGCAGCCGATCCGACAGGGCAAGCAATGAGCAGTTCTTC. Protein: CASSRSDRASNEQFF.

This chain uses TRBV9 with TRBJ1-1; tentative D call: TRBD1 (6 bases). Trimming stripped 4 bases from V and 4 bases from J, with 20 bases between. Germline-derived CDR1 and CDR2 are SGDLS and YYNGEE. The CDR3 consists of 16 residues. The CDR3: CASSSRGAGVRTEAFF. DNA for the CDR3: TGTGCCAGCAGCTCGAGAGGGGCAGGGGTTCGCACTGAAGCTTTCTTT.

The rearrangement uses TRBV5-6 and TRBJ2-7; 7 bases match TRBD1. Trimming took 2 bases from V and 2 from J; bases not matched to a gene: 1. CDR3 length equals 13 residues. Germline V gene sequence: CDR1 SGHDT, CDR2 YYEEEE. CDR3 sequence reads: CASSFGTAYEQYF. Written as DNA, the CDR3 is TGTGCCAGCAGCTTCGGGACAGCCTACGAGCAGTACTTC.

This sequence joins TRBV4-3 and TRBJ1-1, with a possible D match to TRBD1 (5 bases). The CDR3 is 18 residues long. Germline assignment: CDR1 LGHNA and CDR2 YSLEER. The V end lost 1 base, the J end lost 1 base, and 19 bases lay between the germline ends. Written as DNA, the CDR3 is TGCGCCAGCAGCCAAGCCCAAGGTCAGGGTTGGGGGAACACTGAAGCTTTCTTT. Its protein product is CASSQAQGQGWGNTEAFF.

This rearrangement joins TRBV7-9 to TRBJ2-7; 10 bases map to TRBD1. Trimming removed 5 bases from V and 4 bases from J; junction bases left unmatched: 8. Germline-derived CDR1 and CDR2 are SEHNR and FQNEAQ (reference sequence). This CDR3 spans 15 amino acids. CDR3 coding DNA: TGTGCCAGCAGCGCTCAACCGGGACAGGGGTACGAGCAGTACTTC. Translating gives CASSAQPGQGYEQYF.

CDR3 loop: CASSTGGGGTEAFF. CDR3 DNA: TGTGCCAGCAGTACGGGGGGAGGAGGAACTGAAGCTTTCTTT. The rearrangement links TRBV25-1 to TRBJ1-1, with D perhaps matching TRBD1 (5 bases). Germline V gene data show CDR1 as MGHDK and CDR2 as SYGVNS. This CDR3 region has 14 residues. V shed 5 bases and J shed 5 bases, with 15 bases lying between them.

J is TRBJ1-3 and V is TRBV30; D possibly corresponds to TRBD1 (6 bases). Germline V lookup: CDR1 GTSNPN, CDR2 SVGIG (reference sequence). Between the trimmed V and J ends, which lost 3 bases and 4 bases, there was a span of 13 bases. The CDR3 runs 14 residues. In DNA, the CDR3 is TGTGCCTGGAGGCCAACAGGGAACGGAAACACCATATATTTT. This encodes CAWRPTGNGNTIYF.

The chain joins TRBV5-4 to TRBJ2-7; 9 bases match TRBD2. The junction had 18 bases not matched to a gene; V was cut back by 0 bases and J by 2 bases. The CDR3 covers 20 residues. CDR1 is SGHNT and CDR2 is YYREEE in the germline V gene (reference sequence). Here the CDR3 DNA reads TGTGCCAGCAGCTTGGACGGTTTCGGGCGGGAGGGCCCCCGGACCTACGAGCAGTACTTC. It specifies CASSLDGFGREGPRTYEQYF.

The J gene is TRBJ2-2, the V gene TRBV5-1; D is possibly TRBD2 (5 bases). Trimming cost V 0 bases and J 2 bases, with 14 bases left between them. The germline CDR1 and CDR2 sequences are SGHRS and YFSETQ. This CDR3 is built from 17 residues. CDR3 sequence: CASSLAGVRYNTGELFF. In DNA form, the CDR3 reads TGCGCCAGCAGCTTGGCCGGGGTCCGTTATAACACCGGGGAGCTGTTTTTT.

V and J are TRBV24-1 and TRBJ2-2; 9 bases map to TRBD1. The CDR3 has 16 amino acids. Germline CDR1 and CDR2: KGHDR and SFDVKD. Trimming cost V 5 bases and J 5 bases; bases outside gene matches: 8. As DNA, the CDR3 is TGTGCCACCAGTGGGACCGGGACAGGGAGGACCGGGGAGCTGTTTTTT. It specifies CATSGTGTGRTGELFF.

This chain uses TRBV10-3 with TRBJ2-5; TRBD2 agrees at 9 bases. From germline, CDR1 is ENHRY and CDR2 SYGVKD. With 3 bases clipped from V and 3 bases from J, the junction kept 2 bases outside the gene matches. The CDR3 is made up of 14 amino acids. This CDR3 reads CAISDSSGKETQYF. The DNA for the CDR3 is TGTGCCATCAGTGATTCTAGCGGGAAAGAGACCCAGTACTTC.

This chain's CDR3 is CATSRESGITGELFF. The CDR3 DNA reads as TGTGCCACCAGCAGAGAGAGCGGTATCACCGGGGAGCTGTTTTTT. This chain links TRBV15 with TRBJ2-2; D is perhaps TRBD2 (5 bases). V gave up 0 bases and J gave up 4 bases, with 9 bases separating them. The germline gives CDR1 LNHNV, CDR2 YYDKDF (reference sequence). The CDR3 length is 15 residues.

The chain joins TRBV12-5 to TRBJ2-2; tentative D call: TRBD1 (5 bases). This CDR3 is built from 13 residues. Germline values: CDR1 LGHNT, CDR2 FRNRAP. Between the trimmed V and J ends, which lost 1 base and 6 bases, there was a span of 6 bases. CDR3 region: CASGLGGPGELFF. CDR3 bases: TGTGCTAGTGGTTTGGGGGGCCCCGGGGAGCTGTTTTTT.

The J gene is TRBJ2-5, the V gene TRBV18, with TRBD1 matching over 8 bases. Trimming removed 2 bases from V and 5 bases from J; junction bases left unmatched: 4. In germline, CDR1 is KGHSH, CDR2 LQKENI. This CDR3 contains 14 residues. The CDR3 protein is CASSPGRGLETQYF. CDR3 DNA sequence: TGTGCCAGCTCACCAGGCAGGGGGCTGGAGACCCAGTACTTC.

CDR3 region: CASSQDIRTRNTEAFF. Here the CDR3 DNA reads TGTGCCAGCAGCCAAGATATTAGGACACGAAACACTGAAGCTTTCTTT. The rearrangement uses TRBV4-2 and TRBJ1-1; D is possibly TRBD1 (5 bases). V was pared by 0 bases and J by 2 bases, with 13 bases between. Germline V gives CDR1 LGHNA, CDR2 YNFKEQ. This CDR3 comprises 16 residues.

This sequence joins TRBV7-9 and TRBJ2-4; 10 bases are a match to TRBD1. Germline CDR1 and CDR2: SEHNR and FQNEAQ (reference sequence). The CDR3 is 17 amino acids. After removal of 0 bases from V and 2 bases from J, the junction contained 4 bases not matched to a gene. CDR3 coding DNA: TGTGCCAGCAGCTTAGCCGGGACAGGGGACCCCAAAAACATTCAGTACTTC. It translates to CASSLAGTGDPKNIQYF. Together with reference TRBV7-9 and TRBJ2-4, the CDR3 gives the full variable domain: DTGVSQNPRHKITKRGQNVTFRCDPISEHNRLYWYRQTLGQGPEFLTYFQNEAQLEKSRLLSDRFSAERPKGSFSTLEIQRTEQGDSAMYLCASSLAGTGDPKNIQYFGAGTRLSVL.

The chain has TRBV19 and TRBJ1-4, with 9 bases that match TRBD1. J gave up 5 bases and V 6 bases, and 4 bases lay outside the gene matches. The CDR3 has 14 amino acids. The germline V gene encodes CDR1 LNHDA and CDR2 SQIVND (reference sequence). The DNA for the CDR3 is TGTGCCAGTAGCCAGGACAGGGGAAATGAAAAACTGTTTTTT. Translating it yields CASSQDRGNEKLFF. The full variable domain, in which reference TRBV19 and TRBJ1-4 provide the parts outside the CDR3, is DGGITQSPKYLFRKEGQNVTLSCEQNLNHDAMYWYRQDPGQGLRLIYYSQIVNDFQKGDIAEGYSVSREKKESFPLTVTSAQKNPTAFYLCASSQDRGNEKLFFGSGTQLSVL.